Listed below are T cell receptor beta chains from one sample, sequenced in a study of T cells after yellow fever vaccination. TCRdb used MiXCR to reprocess the 5' RACE reads, holding one entry per CDR3 protein. The table shows hundreds of thousands of distinct CDR3 sequences, with 7.5% to 9% occurring only once. The source was PBMCs, collected on the day of the first yellow fever vaccination. These receptors all stem from a man between 18 and 29 years old who received the YFV17D yellow fever vaccine. The CDR3 runs from the conserved cysteine through the conserved F or W. D genes are given only for firm matches. The size field is filled for only some rows; it gives once, few, many or a size class.

j_call | v_call | d_call | clone_size | cdr3_nt | cdr3_aa
TRBJ1-5 | TRBV19 | NA | few | TGTGCCAGTAGTACCCCCGGGCCCCAGCATTTT | CASSTPGPQHF
TRBJ2-1 | TRBV12-3/TRBV12-4 | NA | few | TGTGCCAGCAGTTTAGCGCTCGGAGGGAGTGAGCAGTTCTTC | CASSLALGGSEQFF
TRBJ2-3 | TRBV7-6 | NA | NA | TGTGCCAGCAGCCAAAGATCCTGGAGCAGGGAGAGCACAGATACGCAGTATTTT | CASSQRSWSRESTDTQYF
TRBJ2-6 | TRBV28 | NA | NA | TGTGCCAGCAGTTTAGGGTGGGGAGATGGGGCCAACGTCCTGACTTTC | CASSLGWGDGANVLTF
TRBJ2-5 | TRBV7-2 | NA | few | TGTGCCAGCAGCTTAGTCGTAGCGGAAGAGACCCAGTACTTC | CASSLVVAEETQYF
TRBJ1-6 | TRBV6-2/TRBV6-3 | TRBD1 | few | TGTGCCAGCAGTTACGACCTAAGACAGGGGGGCCTAAGGAGCTCCTATAATTCACCCCTCCACTTT | CASSYDLRQGGLRSSYNSPLHF
TRBJ2-7 | TRBV19 | NA | many | TGTGCCAGTAGTCTCGGAAGCCCTTACGAGCAGTACTTC | CASSLGSPYEQYF
TRBJ1-5 | TRBV6-5 | NA | many | TGTGCCAGCAGTTACTTCGGGGCTGATCAGCCCCAGCATTTT | CASSYFGADQPQHF
TRBJ2-7 | TRBV6-5 | NA | few | TGTGCCAGCAGTTACAGATCAGGGGTTGCCTACGAGCAGTACTTC | CASSYRSGVAYEQYF
TRBJ2-1 | TRBV19 | TRBD2 | NA | TGTGCCAGTAGTATCGCCCACCGACTAGCGTCCTACAATGAGCAGTTCTTC | CASSIAHRLASYNEQFF
TRBJ2-3 | TRBV7-2 | TRBD2 | few | TGTGCCAGCAGCTGGCGGGGGGGCGGGGCAGATACGCAGTATTTT | CASSWRGGGADTQYF
TRBJ1-2 | TRBV10-3 | NA | few | TGTGCCATCGGGACTCAAGTAGGGGGCTACACCTTC | CAIGTQVGGYTF
TRBJ2-3 | TRBV24-1 | TRBD2 | few | TGTGCCACCAGTGACCTGACTAGCGGGAGGTTAGATACGCAGTATTTT | CATSDLTSGRLDTQYF
TRBJ2-1 | TRBV4-1 | TRBD1 | few | TGCGCCAGCAGCCAAGTTGGTACAGGGGGGTACAATGAGCAGTTCTTC | CASSQVGTGGYNEQFF
TRBJ2-7 | TRBV4-2 | NA | NA | TGTGCCAGCAGCCAAGATCTGGGCTACGAGCAGTACTTC | CASSQDLGYEQYF
TRBJ2-7 | TRBV2 | NA | many | TGTGCCAGCAGTGTACTCACAGGTAAAAGCTCCTACGAGCAGTACTTC | CASSVLTGKSSYEQYF
TRBJ2-2 | TRBV20-1 | TRBD2 | NA | TGCAGTGCTAGCGGGGGGGCGAACACCGGGGAGCTGTTTTTT | CSASGGANTGELFF
TRBJ2-2 | TRBV19 | NA | once | TGTGCCAGTAGTAGCCCCCCGGGATTTGACACCGGGGAGCTGTTTTTT | CASSSPPGFDTGELFF
TRBJ2-2 | TRBV7-3 | NA | few | TGTGCCAGCAGCTTATTCCCCGAACGGGCCGGGGAGCTGTTTTTT | CASSLFPERAGELFF
TRBJ2-7 | TRBV7-9 | NA | NA | TGTGCCAGCAGCTACGTCGGGATATCCTACGAGCAGTACTTC | CASSYVGISYEQYF
TRBJ1-1 | TRBV7-9 | NA | many | TGTGCCAGCAGCTCCGCGGGCGACACTGAAGCTTTCTTT | CASSSAGDTEAFF
TRBJ2-2 | TRBV2 | NA | few | TGTGCCAGCAGTGGGGACACGAACACCGGGGAGCTGTTTTTT | CASSGDTNTGELFF
TRBJ1-4 | TRBV4-3 | NA | few | TGCGCCAGCAGCCAAGATAGGATTACAGGGCTTAATGAAAAACTGTTTTTT | CASSQDRITGLNEKLFF
TRBJ2-7 | TRBV20-1 | TRBD1 | few | TGCAGTGCCCGGGACAGGGGGGGGTACGAGCAGTACTTC | CSARDRGGYEQYF
TRBJ2-2 | TRBV7-2 | TRBD2 | NA | TGTGCCAGCAGCACCTCACGGGGGGGCTTCGTGGAGCTGTTTTTT | CASSTSRGGFVELFF
TRBJ2-3 | TRBV7-2 | NA | few | TGTGCCAGCAGCTCTAACCTCGGGGGAGATACGCAGTATTTT | CASSSNLGGDTQYF